The rows below give T cell receptor beta chains drawn from one sample of a study of CD8+CD57+ T cells in acquired aplastic anemia. TCRdb recomputed calls from the reads with MiXCR, one row per CDR3 protein. The data show about 180,000 distinct CDR3 sequences, around 50% seen once. The specimen was sorted CD4+, CD8+, or CD8+CD57+ T cells (not recorded which) from PBMCs. All receptors derive from a human donor with aplastic anemia. The CDR3 runs from the conserved cysteine through the conserved F or W. Fields, in order: V gene, D gene, J gene, clone size, CDR3 DNA, CDR3 protein. A D gene is named only where the DNA matches it firmly. For some rows the clone size is stated as once, few or many, or as a class when expanded; others skip it.

V gene: TRBV14; D gene: -; J gene: TRBJ1-1; clone size: many; CDR3 DNA: TGTGCCAGCAGCCAACAACCATCACTCGGAGCTTTCTTT; CDR3 protein: CASSQQPSLGAFF
V gene: TRBV9; D gene: -; J gene: TRBJ2-1; clone size: -; CDR3 DNA: TGTGCCAGCAGCGTAGTAGTCTCCTACAATGAGCAGTTCTTC; CDR3 protein: CASSVVVSYNEQFF
V gene: TRBV6-4; D gene: -; J gene: TRBJ2-3; clone size: -; CDR3 DNA: TGTGCCAGCAGTCCTGACAGGACTAGCACAGATACGCAGTATTTT; CDR3 protein: CASSPDRTSTDTQYF
V gene: TRBV20-1; D gene: TRBD1; J gene: TRBJ1-1; clone size: many; CDR3 DNA: TGCAGTGCTAGAGACCCGGGACAGGTGAACACTGAAGCTTTCTTT; CDR3 protein: CSARDPGQVNTEAFF
V gene: TRBV7-8; D gene: -; J gene: TRBJ2-3; clone size: many; CDR3 DNA: TGTGCCAGCAGCTTAGCTGATACGCAGTATTTT; CDR3 protein: CASSLADTQYF
V gene: TRBV7-9; D gene: -; J gene: TRBJ2-7; clone size: once; CDR3 DNA: TGTGCCAGCAGCTTGTCAGAACCCTACGAGCAGTACTTC; CDR3 protein: CASSLSEPYEQYF
V gene: TRBV25-1; D gene: -; J gene: TRBJ1-3; clone size: -; CDR3 DNA: TGTGCCAGCAGTGCAGGGGACCTCTCTGGAAACACCATATATTTT; CDR3 protein: CASSAGDLSGNTIYF
V gene: TRBV6-1; D gene: -; J gene: TRBJ2-2; clone size: few; CDR3 DNA: TGTGCCAGCAGGGATTACGGGGAGCTGTTTTTT; CDR3 protein: CASRDYGELFF
V gene: TRBV20-1; D gene: -; J gene: TRBJ2-7; clone size: many; CDR3 DNA: TGCAGTGCTAGAGATCCCACTGGGGGGTCAGGTGAGCAGTACTTC; CDR3 protein: CSARDPTGGSGEQYF
V gene: TRBV20-1; D gene: TRBD2; J gene: TRBJ2-1; clone size: many; CDR3 DNA: TGCAGTGCTAGCCCCTTAGCGGGGGGCTCCTACAATGAGCAGTTCTTC; CDR3 protein: CSASPLAGGSYNEQFF
V gene: TRBV2; D gene: -; J gene: TRBJ1-2; clone size: many; CDR3 DNA: TGTGCCAGCAGTGAATTACGGACCGGCTACACCTTC; CDR3 protein: CASSELRTGYTF
V gene: TRBV6-2/TRBV6-3; D gene: -; J gene: TRBJ1-5; clone size: -; CDR3 DNA: TGTGCCAGCAGACCTACCCAGGGAGAGCCCCAGCATTTT; CDR3 protein: CASRPTQGEPQHF
V gene: TRBV10-3; D gene: TRBD1; J gene: TRBJ2-4; clone size: many; CDR3 DNA: TGTGCCATCAGTGCGGGTGGGGACAGGGGCGCCAAAAACATTCAGTACTTC; CDR3 protein: CAISAGGDRGAKNIQYF
V gene: TRBV6-2/TRBV6-3; D gene: -; J gene: TRBJ2-5; clone size: -; CDR3 DNA: TGTGCCAGCAGTTACGATCGGGGCCAAGAGACCCAGTACTTC; CDR3 protein: CASSYDRGQETQYF
V gene: TRBV7-2; D gene: -; J gene: TRBJ1-1; clone size: many; CDR3 DNA: TGTGCCAGCAGCGCCAACCGAAGGTACACTGAAGCTTTCTTT; CDR3 protein: CASSANRRYTEAFF
V gene: TRBV6-1; D gene: -; J gene: TRBJ1-3; clone size: many; CDR3 DNA: TGTGCCAGCACCCCGGCAGGGGGAAACACCATATATTTT; CDR3 protein: CASTPAGGNTIYF
V gene: TRBV6-5; D gene: -; J gene: TRBJ2-3; clone size: many; CDR3 DNA: TGTGCCAGCAGCCGTGCGTTCGGCACAGATACGCAGTATTTT; CDR3 protein: CASSRAFGTDTQYF
V gene: TRBV2; D gene: -; J gene: TRBJ1-6; clone size: -; CDR3 DNA: TGTGCCAGCAGCGAGAAGGGGTCAGAGGATAATTCACCCCTCCACTTT; CDR3 protein: CASSEKGSEDNSPLHF
V gene: TRBV18; D gene: -; J gene: TRBJ2-5; clone size: few; CDR3 DNA: TGTGCCAGCTCACCACGCGCCCCGGGGTACCAAGAGACCCAGTACTTC; CDR3 protein: CASSPRAPGYQETQYF
V gene: TRBV4-2; D gene: -; J gene: TRBJ2-7; clone size: -; CDR3 DNA: TGTGCCAGCAGCCATCTGGACAGAGGCACCTACGAGCAGTACTTC; CDR3 protein: CASSHLDRGTYEQYF
V gene: TRBV6-1; D gene: -; J gene: TRBJ2-1; clone size: -; CDR3 DNA: TGTGCCAGCAGTCGCGGGGGCTCCCACAATGAGCAGTTCTTC; CDR3 protein: CASSRGGSHNEQFF
V gene: TRBV15; D gene: -; J gene: TRBJ2-3; clone size: -; CDR3 DNA: TGTGCCACCAGCAGAGATCAGGCATTTAGCACAGATACGCAGTATTTT; CDR3 protein: CATSRDQAFSTDTQYF
V gene: TRBV25-1; D gene: -; J gene: TRBJ1-1; clone size: many; CDR3 DNA: TGTGCCAGCAGGGACTATGGCACTGAAGCTTTCTTT; CDR3 protein: CASRDYGTEAFF
V gene: TRBV20-1; D gene: TRBD1; J gene: TRBJ1-2; clone size: -; CDR3 DNA: TGCAGGGTACCGGGACAGGGGGTTTTCTATGGCTACACCTTC; CDR3 protein: CRVPGQGVFYGYTF
V gene: TRBV6-1; D gene: TRBD1; J gene: TRBJ1-2; clone size: many; CDR3 DNA: TGTGCCAGCAGGGACAGGGGAGCCGGTGGCTACACCTTC; CDR3 protein: CASRDRGAGGYTF
V gene: TRBV6-1; D gene: -; J gene: TRBJ1-1; clone size: -; CDR3 DNA: TGTGCCAGCAGTGCGGGGGATCGCTACACTGAAGCTTTCTTT; CDR3 protein: CASSAGDRYTEAFF
V gene: TRBV10-3; D gene: -; J gene: TRBJ2-5; clone size: -; CDR3 DNA: TGTGCCATCAGTGATAAGGTGGGGGGCCAAGAGACCCAGTACTTC; CDR3 protein: CAISDKVGGQETQYF
V gene: TRBV20-1; D gene: -; J gene: TRBJ1-5; clone size: -; CDR3 DNA: TGCAGTGCTAGCGGGGGGGCCTGCAATCAGCCCCAGCGTTTT; CDR3 protein: CSASGGACNQPQRF
V gene: TRBV4-1; D gene: -; J gene: TRBJ1-5; clone size: -; CDR3 DNA: TGCGCCAGCAGCCAGCTCCCTCGACAGGCCAGCAATCAGCCCCAGCATTTT; CDR3 protein: CASSQLPRQASNQPQHF
V gene: TRBV7-8; D gene: -; J gene: TRBJ1-1; clone size: few; CDR3 DNA: TGTGCCAGCAGCTTAGGCAGGGGATACACTGAAGCTTTCTTT; CDR3 protein: CASSLGRGYTEAFF
V gene: TRBV7-9; D gene: -; J gene: TRBJ2-1; clone size: many; CDR3 DNA: TGTGCCAGCAGCCCCGCCCCTGTATACAATGAGCAGTTCTTC; CDR3 protein: CASSPAPVYNEQFF
V gene: TRBV20-1; D gene: -; J gene: TRBJ1-1; clone size: -; CDR3 DNA: TGCAGTGCTAGAGATGAGGGCAAGGGGGCTTTCTTT; CDR3 protein: CSARDEGKGAFF
V gene: TRBV2; D gene: TRBD2; J gene: TRBJ2-1; clone size: many; CDR3 DNA: TGTGCCAGCAGAGCGGCTAGCGGGGGCGGGAATGAGCAGTTCTTC; CDR3 protein: CASRAASGGGNEQFF
V gene: TRBV10-2; D gene: TRBD1; J gene: TRBJ2-7; clone size: -; CDR3 DNA: TGCGCCAGTATTCCGGGACAGGGACGCTACGAGCAGTACTTC; CDR3 protein: CASIPGQGRYEQYF
V gene: TRBV15; D gene: -; J gene: TRBJ1-3; clone size: -; CDR3 DNA: TGTGCCACCAGCCCGGGGCACCGTCTCTCTGGAAACACCATATATTTT; CDR3 protein: CATSPGHRLSGNTIYF
V gene: TRBV2; D gene: TRBD1; J gene: TRBJ2-1; clone size: many; CDR3 DNA: TGTGCCAGCAGTGTCAGACAGGGGGGGAACAATGAGCAGTTCTTC; CDR3 protein: CASSVRQGGNNEQFF
V gene: TRBV11-2; D gene: -; J gene: TRBJ2-3; clone size: many; CDR3 DNA: TGTGCCAGCAGTTTCACCCCTTCGGACAGACATACAGATACGCAGTATTTT; CDR3 protein: CASSFTPSDRHTDTQYF
V gene: TRBV4-1; D gene: -; J gene: TRBJ2-5; clone size: many; CDR3 DNA: TGCGCCAGCAGCCAGTGGGGGGCACAAGAGACCCAGTACTTC; CDR3 protein: CASSQWGAQETQYF
V gene: TRBV14; D gene: -; J gene: TRBJ1-1; clone size: few; CDR3 DNA: TGTGCCAGCAGCCAGAACAGGGCTGAAGCTTTCTTT; CDR3 protein: CASSQNRAEAFF